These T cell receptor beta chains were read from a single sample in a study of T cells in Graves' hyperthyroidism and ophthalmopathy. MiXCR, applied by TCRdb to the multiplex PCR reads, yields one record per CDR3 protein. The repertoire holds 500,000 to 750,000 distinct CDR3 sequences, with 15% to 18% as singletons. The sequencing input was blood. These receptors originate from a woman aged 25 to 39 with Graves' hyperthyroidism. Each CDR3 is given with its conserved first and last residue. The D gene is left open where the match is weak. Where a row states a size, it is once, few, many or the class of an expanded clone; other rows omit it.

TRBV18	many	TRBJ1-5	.	TGTGCCAGCTCACCACCGGGTAGCAATCAGCCCCAGCATTTT	CASSPPGSNQPQHF
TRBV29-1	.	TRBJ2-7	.	TGCAGCGTTGCCACACCCTCGGGGGAGCAGTACTTC	CSVATPSGEQYF
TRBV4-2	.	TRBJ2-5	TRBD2	TGTGCCAGCAGCCAAGAATTCGCACTAGCGGGAGAACACCAAGAGACCCAGTACTTC	CASSQEFALAGEHQETQYF
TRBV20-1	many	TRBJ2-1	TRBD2	TGCAGTGCTAGACCCCCCGGGCCCCTAGCGGGAGGTTTCAATGAGCAGTTCTTC	CSARPPGPLAGGFNEQFF
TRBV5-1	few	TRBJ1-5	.	TGCGCCAGCAGCCCGGAAGGACAGTCTCAGCCCCAGCATTTT	CASSPEGQSQPQHF
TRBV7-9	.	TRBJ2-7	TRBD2	TGTGCCAGCAGTACTAGCGGGAGATCCTACGAGCAGTACTTC	CASSTSGRSYEQYF
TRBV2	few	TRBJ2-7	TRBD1	TGTGCCAGCAGTAGTCGGGACAGGGGGCCCAACGAGCAGTACTTC	CASSSRDRGPNEQYF
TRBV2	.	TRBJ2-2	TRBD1	TGTGCCAGCAGTGGGCAGGGGGCAACGAACACCGGGGAGCTGTTTTTT	CASSGQGATNTGELFF
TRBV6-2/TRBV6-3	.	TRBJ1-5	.	TGTGCCAGCAGTCCTTACACCGCTTCGAATCAGCCCCAGCATTTT	CASSPYTASNQPQHF
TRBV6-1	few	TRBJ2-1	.	TGTGCCAGCAAAAGAGGCGGGTCCTACAATGAGCAGTTCTTC	CASKRGGSYNEQFF
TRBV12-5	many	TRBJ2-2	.	TGTGCTAGTGGTCTTGGCGGAGACACCGGGGAGCTGTTTTTT	CASGLGGDTGELFF
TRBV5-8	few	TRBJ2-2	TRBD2	TGTGCCAGCAGCTTGGGGAGCGGGAGCCGGGCCGGGGAGCTGTTTTTT	CASSLGSGSRAGELFF
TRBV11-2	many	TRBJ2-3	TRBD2	TGTGCCAGCAGCTCAGGACTAGCCGTAGGCACAGATACGCAGTATTTT	CASSSGLAVGTDTQYF
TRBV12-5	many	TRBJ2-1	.	TGTGCTAGTGGTTTCACGGGACACAACAATGAGCAGTTCTTC	CASGFTGHNNEQFF
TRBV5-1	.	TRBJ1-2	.	TGCGCCAGCAATCGGCAGCCGGATAGTAACTATGGCTACACCTTC	CASNRQPDSNYGYTF
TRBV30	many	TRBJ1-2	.	TGTGCCTGGAGTGGGACAGATTCCTATGGCTACACCTTC	CAWSGTDSYGYTF
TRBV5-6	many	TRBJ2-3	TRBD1	TGTGCCAGCAGCTCCGGGACAGGGTTACATACGCAGTATTTT	CASSSGTGLHTQYF
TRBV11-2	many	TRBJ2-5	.	TGTGCCAGCAGCTTAGCCCAAGAGACCCAGTACTTC	CASSLAQETQYF
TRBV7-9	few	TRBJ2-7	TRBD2	TGTGCCAGCAATAGCGGGAGGGAACCCTACGAGCAGTACTTC	CASNSGREPYEQYF